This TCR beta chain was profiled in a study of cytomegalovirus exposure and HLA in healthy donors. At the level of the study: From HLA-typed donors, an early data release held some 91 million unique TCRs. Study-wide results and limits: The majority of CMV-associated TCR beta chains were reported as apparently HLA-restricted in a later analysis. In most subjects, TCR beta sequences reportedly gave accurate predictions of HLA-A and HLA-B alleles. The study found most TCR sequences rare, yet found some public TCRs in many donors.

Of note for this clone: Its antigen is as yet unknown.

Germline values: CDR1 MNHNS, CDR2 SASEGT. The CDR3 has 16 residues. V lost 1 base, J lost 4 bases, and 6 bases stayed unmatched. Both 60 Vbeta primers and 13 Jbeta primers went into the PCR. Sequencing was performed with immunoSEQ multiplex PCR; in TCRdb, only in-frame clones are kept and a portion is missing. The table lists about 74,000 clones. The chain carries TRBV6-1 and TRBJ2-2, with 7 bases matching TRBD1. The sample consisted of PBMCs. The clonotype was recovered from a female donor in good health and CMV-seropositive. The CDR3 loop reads CASSEEVTGTTGELFF. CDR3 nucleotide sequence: TGTGCCAGCAGTGAAGAGGTGACAGGGACCACCGGGGAGCTGTTTTTT.